This T cell receptor (beta chain) was profiled in a study of T cell changes during pregnancy in multiple sclerosis. This CDR3 is built from 14 residues. Germline values: CDR1 SGHNT, CDR2 YYREEE (reference sequence). V lost 1 base and J 2 bases, leaving 10 bases between the germline ends. The assay was immunoSEQ multiplex PCR, and TCRdb's table has in-frame clones only and misses some. The sample lists over 30,000 clones, roughly 88% occurring once. This TCR was sampled from a female donor with multiple sclerosis, enrolled in a pregnancy study. V is TRBV5-4 and J is TRBJ2-7; D perhaps matches TRBD2 (6 bases). This specimen was CD4+ T cells from peripheral blood mononuclear cells, taken before pregnancy. CDR3 in amino acids: CASSLPTSPYEQYF. The CDR3 DNA sequence: TGTGCCAGCAGCTTGCCTACTAGCCCCTACGAGCAGTACTTC.